Sequencing of this T cell receptor (beta chain) was carried out in a study of blood T cell repertoires in COVID-19. TCRdb keeps only in-frame clones here, not all; method: immunoSEQ multiplex PCR. This sample has hundreds of thousands of clones, with 70% to 90% found just once. V was pared by 3 bases and J by 8 bases, with 13 bases between. This CDR3 has 12 amino acids. Germline V gene sequence: CDR1 GTSNPN, CDR2 SVGIG (reference sequence). The age range of participants was 18 to 89 years, with residence in about two dozen US areas. V gene TRBV30 combines with J gene TRBJ1-1, with unresolved D. Specimen: PBMCs or T cells enriched from blood (not recorded which). The TCR originated in a woman aged 40 to 55 who had recovered from COVID-19. The CDR3 loop is CAWRSQAVEAFF. The CDR3 DNA reads as TGTGCCTGGAGGTCCCAGGCTGTGGAAGCTTTCTTT.